These 10 T cell receptor beta chains came from one sample sequenced in a study of chemoradiotherapy in HPV16-positive cancers. The table came from immunoSEQ multiplex PCR; TCRdb's copy has only in-frame clones and leaves some out. The sample contains nearly 5,000 clones, 90% to 95% of which appear only once. The sample was tumor tissue, taken from a patient who underwent chemoradiotherapy. The receptors come from a human donor with HPV-associated anogenital cancer.

This sequence joins TRBV28 and TRBJ2-7; D remains unclear. CDR1 is MDHEN, CDR2 SYDVKM, per germline. The CDR3 is made up of 15 amino acids. The ends were cut back, 3 bases at V and 1 base at J, with 13 bases in the middle. CDR3: CASSLAGSGSYEQYF. CDR3 bases: TGTGCCAGCAGTTTGGCAGGATCCGGATCCTACGAGCAGTACTTC.

The V and J genes are TRBV7-2 and TRBJ1-2; the match to TRBD1 covers 7 bases. Trimming took 3 bases from V and 2 from J; bases not matched to a gene: 6. This CDR3 has 15 amino acids. Per the germline V gene, CDR1 is SGHTA and CDR2 is FQGNSA. CDR3 DNA: TGTGCCAGCAGCTTGGACAGGCCCCGGAACTATGGCTACACCTTC. Amino acids: CASSLDRPRNYGYTF. Looking up the rest from reference TRBV7-2 and TRBJ1-2 gives the full variable domain: GAGVSQSPSNKVTEKGKDVELRCDPISGHTALYWYRQSLGQGLEFLIYFQGNSAPDKSGLPSDRFSAERTGGSVSTLTIQRTQQEDSAVYLCASSLDRPRNYGYTFGSGTRLTVV.

The chain is built from TRBV27 and TRBJ2-7; 7 positions match TRBD1. The CDR3 length is 12 residues. In germline, CDR1 is MNHEY, CDR2 SMNVEV (reference sequence). The junction had 5 bases not matched to a gene; V was cut back by 6 bases and J by 6 bases. CDR3 protein: CASRSQGSEQYF. The CDR3 DNA sequence: TGTGCCAGCAGATCACAGGGGAGCGAGCAGTACTTC.

The V call is TRBV5-5, the J call TRBJ1-2, with a weak D call TRBD1 (6 bases). Germline loops: CDR1 SGHKS, CDR2 YYEKEE (reference sequence). The CDR3 sequence is 14 residues long. Between the trimmed V and J ends, which lost 0 bases and 0 bases, there was a span of 6 bases. Here the CDR3 reads CASSLGGPNYGYTF. In DNA form, the CDR3 reads TGTGCCAGCAGCTTGGGGGGGCCTAACTATGGCTACACCTTC.

This chain links TRBV9 with TRBJ2-1, with D possibly matching TRBD2 (6 bases). Per the germline V gene, CDR1 is SGDLS and CDR2 is YYNGEE. The V and J ends lost 3 bases and 3 bases respectively, with 13 bases between them. CDR3 size: 15 residues. The CDR3 nucleotides are TGTGCCAGCAGCGCACAGCGGGCGGGCTACAATGAGCAGTTCTTC. Protein sequence: CASSAQRAGYNEQFF. Drawing the rest from reference TRBV9 and TRBJ2-1, the complete variable domain is DSGVTQTPKHLITATGQRVTLRCSPRSGDLSVYWYQQSLDQGLQFLIQYYNGEERAKGNILERFSAQQFPDLHSELNLSSLELGDSALYFCASSAQRAGYNEQFFGPGTRLTVL.

J is TRBJ2-7 and V is TRBV7-2; 7 bases align to TRBD2. Germline trimming cut 2 bases from V and 5 bases from J; bases unmatched to any gene: 12. Germline values: CDR1 SGHTA, CDR2 FQGNSA. CDR3 length: 16 amino acids. This chain's CDR3 is CASSLREGGPVHEQYF. The CDR3 DNA reads TGTGCCAGCAGCTTAAGGGAGGGAGGGCCCGTCCACGAGCAGTACTTC.

This rearrangement joins TRBV5-1 to TRBJ2-2; 8 nucleotides line up with TRBD2. This CDR3 comprises 16 residues. Germline CDR1 is SGHRS and CDR2 is YFSETQ. V shed 0 bases, J shed 6 bases, and the junction held 7 bases outside the gene matches. The CDR3, as DNA: TGCGCCAGCAGCTTGGCCGCCGGGAGGGCGTCCGGGGAGCTGTTTTTT. It specifies CASSLAAGRASGELFF.

The CDR3 sequence: CASSLGGAGLGVETQYF. In DNA, the CDR3 is TGTGCCAGCAGCTTAGGGGGAGCAGGACTTGGTGTGGAGACCCAGTACTTC. The chain uses TRBV7-9 and TRBJ2-5; possibly TRBD2 for D (5 bases). The germline V gene has CDR1 SEHNR and CDR2 FQNEAQ (reference sequence). The ends were cut back, 1 base at V and 5 bases at J, with 20 bases in the middle. The CDR3 has 17 amino acids. Full variable domain (rest looked up from reference TRBV7-9 and TRBJ2-5): DTGVSQNPRHKITKRGQNVTFRCDPISEHNRLYWYRQTLGQGPEFLTYFQNEAQLEKSRLLSDRFSAERPKGSFSTLEIQRTEQGDSAMYLCASSLGGAGLGVETQYFGPGTRLLVL.

The rearrangement joins TRBV27 to TRBJ2-2; TRBD2 agrees at 10 bases. The germline V gene has CDR1 MNHEY and CDR2 SMNVEV (reference sequence). The CDR3 extends over 15 amino acids. V lost 4 bases and J lost 1; bases outside the gene matches: 0. CDR3 sequence: CASSWTSGNTGELFF. CDR3 bases: TGTGCCAGCAGTTGGACTAGCGGGAACACCGGGGAGCTGTTTTTT.

This rearrangement joins TRBV18 to TRBJ2-3; D unclear. There are 14 residues in the CDR3. Trimming shortened V by 0 bases and J by 4 bases, and 8 bases separated the two germline ends. Germline V gives CDR1 KGHSH, CDR2 LQKENI. DNA for the CDR3: TGTGCCAGCTCACCACCAGGGATCGCAGATACGCAGTATTTT. Amino acids: CASSPPGIADTQYF.